The source of this T cell receptor beta chain is a study of OX40 agonist ivuxolimab in advanced cancers. Turning to the study itself: Partial responses were achieved by three patients: one hepatocellular carcinoma, two cutaneous melanoma. Regarding the study as a whole: Clonal expansion was seen in CD4+ and CD8+ blood T cells by week 6 at 0.1 to 3.0 mg/kg.

As to this clone: Its target is not known.

TCRdb keeps only in-frame clones here, not all; method: immunoSEQ multiplex PCR. The profile shows roughly 57,000 clones, about 79% of them singletons. V lost 1 base, J lost 4 bases, and 12 bases lay in between. Germline V lookup: CDR1 SGHNT, CDR2 YYREEE (reference sequence). This CDR3 has 15 amino acids. Patients were excluded for autoimmune disease history or systemic immunosuppression. The source material was CD4+ or CD8+ T cells sorted from blood, sampled in a trial of the OX40 agonist ivuxolimab. The chain joins TRBV5-4 to TRBJ1-5, with D perhaps TRBD1 (5 bases). The source of this sequence is an adult with an advanced solid tumor such as melanoma, head and neck, liver or kidney cancer. The CDR3 nucleotides read TGTGCCAGCAGCTTGAATCAGGGACCTAATCAGCCCCAGCATTTT. This gives the protein CASSLNQGPNQPQHF.